This TCR beta chain was captured in a study of T cells in narcolepsy. Repertoires were generated with immunoSEQ multiplex PCR, while TCRdb's copy carries only in-frame clones and drops some. Here the sample spans tens of thousands of clones, less than 85% being singletons. CDR1 MNHNS and CDR2 SASEGT come from the germline V gene. Trimming cost V 7 bases and J 5 bases, with 14 bases left between them. This CDR3 contains 13 residues. The chain joins TRBV6-1 to TRBJ1-1, with unresolved D. The sample was memory (CD45RA-) CD4+ T cells from blood. The receptor was derived from a human donor in good health. CDR3 sequence: CASIASFLTEAFF. Written as DNA, the CDR3 is TGTGCCAGCATTGCCAGCTTTTTGACTGAAGCTTTCTTT.